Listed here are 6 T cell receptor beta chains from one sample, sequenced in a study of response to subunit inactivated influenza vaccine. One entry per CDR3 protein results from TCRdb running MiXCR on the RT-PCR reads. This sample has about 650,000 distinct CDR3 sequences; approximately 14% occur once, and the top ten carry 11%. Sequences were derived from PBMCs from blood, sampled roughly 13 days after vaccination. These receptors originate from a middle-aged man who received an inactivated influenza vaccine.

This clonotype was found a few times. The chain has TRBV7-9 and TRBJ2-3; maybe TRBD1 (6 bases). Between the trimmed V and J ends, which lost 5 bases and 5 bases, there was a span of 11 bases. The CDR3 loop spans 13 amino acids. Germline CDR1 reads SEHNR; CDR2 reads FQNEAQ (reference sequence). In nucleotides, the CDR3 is TGTGCCAGCAGCCCAGGGGCAATAGATACGCAGTATTTT. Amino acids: CASSPGAIDTQYF.

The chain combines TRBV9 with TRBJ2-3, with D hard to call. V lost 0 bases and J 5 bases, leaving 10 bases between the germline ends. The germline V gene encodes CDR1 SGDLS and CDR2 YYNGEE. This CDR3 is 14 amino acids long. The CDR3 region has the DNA TGTGCCAGCAGCGTAGGGTCCGGGCGAGATACGCAGTATTTT. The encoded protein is CASSVGSGRDTQYF.

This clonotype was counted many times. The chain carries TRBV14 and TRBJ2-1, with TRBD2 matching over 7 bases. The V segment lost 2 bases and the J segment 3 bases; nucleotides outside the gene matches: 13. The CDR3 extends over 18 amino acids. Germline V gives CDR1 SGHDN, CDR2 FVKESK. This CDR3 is CASSQPSNWRGSYNEQFF. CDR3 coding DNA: TGTGCCAGCAGCCAACCGAGCAACTGGCGGGGGAGCTACAATGAGCAGTTCTTC.

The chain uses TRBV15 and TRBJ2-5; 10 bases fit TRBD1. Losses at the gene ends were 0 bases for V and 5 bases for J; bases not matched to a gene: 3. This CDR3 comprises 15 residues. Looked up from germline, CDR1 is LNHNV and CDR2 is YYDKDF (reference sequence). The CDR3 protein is CATSRDGGQGETQYF. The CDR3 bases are TGTGCCACCAGCAGAGATGGGGGACAGGGGGAGACCCAGTACTTC.

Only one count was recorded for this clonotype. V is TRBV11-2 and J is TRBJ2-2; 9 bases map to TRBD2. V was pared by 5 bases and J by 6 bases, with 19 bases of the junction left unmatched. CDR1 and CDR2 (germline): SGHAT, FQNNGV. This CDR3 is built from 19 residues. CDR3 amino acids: CASSPGLAGSFAGAGELFF. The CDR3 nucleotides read TGTGCCAGCAGCCCGGGGCTAGCGGGAAGTTTCGCTGGCGCCGGGGAGCTGTTTTTT.

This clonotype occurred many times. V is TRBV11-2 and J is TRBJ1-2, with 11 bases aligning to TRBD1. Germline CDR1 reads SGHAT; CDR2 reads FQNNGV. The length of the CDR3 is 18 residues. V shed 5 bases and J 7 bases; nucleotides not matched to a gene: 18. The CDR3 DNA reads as TGTGCCAGCAGCCCGAATATCGGGACAGGGGGTTTACGGGGTGGCTACACCTTC. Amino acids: CASSPNIGTGGLRGGYTF. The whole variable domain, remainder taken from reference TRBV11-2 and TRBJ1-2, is EAGVAQSPRYKIIEKRQSVAFWCNPISGHATLYWYQQILGQGPKLLIQFQNNGVVDDSQLPKDRFSAERLKGVDSTLKIQPAKLEDSAVYLCASSPNIGTGGLRGGYTFGSGTRLTVV.